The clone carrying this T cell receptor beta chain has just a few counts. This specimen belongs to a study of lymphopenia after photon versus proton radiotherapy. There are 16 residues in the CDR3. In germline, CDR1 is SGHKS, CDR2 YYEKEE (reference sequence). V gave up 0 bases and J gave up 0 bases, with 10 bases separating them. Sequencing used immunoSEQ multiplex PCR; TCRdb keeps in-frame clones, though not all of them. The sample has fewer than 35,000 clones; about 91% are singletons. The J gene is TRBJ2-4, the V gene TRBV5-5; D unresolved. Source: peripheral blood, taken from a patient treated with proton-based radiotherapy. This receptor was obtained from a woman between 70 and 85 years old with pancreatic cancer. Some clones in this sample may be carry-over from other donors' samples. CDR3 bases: TGTGCCAGCAGCTTGGACACAAGACTAGCCAAAAACATTCAGTACTTC. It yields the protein CASSLDTRLAKNIQYF.